Following are 10 T cell receptor beta chains from one sample sequenced in a study of vaccination and CD4 T cells after COVID-19. The treatment is: roughly 10-day PBMC culture with coronavirus spike peptide pools or control peptides (ViraFEST assay). Cultured CD4+ T-cell DNA underwent Oncomine TCR Beta short-read sequencing. TCRdb re-derived calls from the PCR reads in MiXCR, one entry per CDR3 protein. The table includes about 21,000 distinct CDR3 sequences, over 45% detected once. No antigen has been identified for these receptors. Sample: CD4+ T cells from blood, cultured in vitro. Source of these receptors: a human donor who had recovered from COVID-19.

The V and J genes are TRBV20-1 and TRBJ2-4, with D possibly TRBD1 on 6 matching bases. The CDR3 has 13 amino acids. CDR1 is DFQATT, CDR2 SNEGSKA, per germline (reference sequence). V was cut by 7 bases and J by 4 bases, with 14 bases left in between. CDR3 DNA sequence: TGCAGTGGTTTAGACAGGAGTAAAAACATTCAGTACTTC. As protein: CSGLDRSKNIQYF.

This clonotype was observed a few times. The chain is built from TRBV7-9 and TRBJ1-5; D not resolved. The V end was cut by 1 base, the J end by 7 bases, with 17 bases between. CDR3 length equals 16 residues. CDR1 is SEHNR, CDR2 FQNEAQ, per germline (reference sequence). The CDR3, as DNA: TGTGCCAGCAGCTTAGTCCCACCCAGGCCCCGACAGCCCCAGCATTTT. The encoded protein is CASSLVPPRPRQPQHF.

The sample holds a few counts of this clonotype. This chain joins TRBV7-6 and TRBJ2-2; D is tentatively TRBD1 or TRBD2 (5 bases each). This CDR3 spans 14 amino acids. Germline CDR1 and CDR2: SGHVS and FNYEAQ. The V end lost 8 bases, the J end lost 6 bases, and 16 bases lay between the germline ends. The CDR3 sequence is CASRERGGPGELFF. As DNA, the CDR3 is TGTGCCAGCCGCGAGAGGGGCGGGCCCGGGGAGCTGTTTTTT.

There are a few counts of this clonotype. The chain links TRBV12-3 or TRBV12-4 to TRBJ1-2; 7 bases fit TRBD1. CDR3 size: 17 residues. Trimming at V came to 7 bases and at J to 6 bases, leaving 20 bases not matched to a gene. The CDR3 bases are TGTGCCAGCAAAGAGGGCGAGGGACAGAAACTTTCTCATGGCTACACCTTC. Translation gives CASKEGEGQKLSHGYTF.

Here the CDR3 reads CASRPGSDYGYTF. CDR3 DNA: TGTGCCAGCAGGCCCGGGAGCGACTATGGCTACACCTTC. This sequence joins TRBV2 and TRBJ1-2; D ambiguous. CDR3 length: 13 amino acids. Looked up from germline, CDR1 is SNHLY and CDR2 is FYNNEI. V dropped 6 bases and J dropped 3 bases, with 11 bases sitting between them.

The V call is TRBV12-3 or TRBV12-4, the J call TRBJ2-5, with D perhaps assigned TRBD1 or TRBD2 (5 bases each). The CDR3 contains 14 residues. The V gene lost 7 bases and the J gene lost 4 bases, with 16 bases spanning the gap. The CDR3 loop reads CASTPGPVRETQYF. The CDR3, as DNA: TGTGCCAGCACCCCGGGGCCAGTCAGAGAGACCCAGTACTTC.

This clonotype has just a few counts. The J gene is TRBJ2-1, the V gene TRBV2, with D unresolved. There are 14 residues in the CDR3. Germline CDR1 reads SNHLY; CDR2 reads FYNNEI. V was shortened by 2 bases and J by 4 bases, with 9 bases between the two germline ends. The CDR3 coding sequence is TGTGCCAGCAGTGAAATAGCTTCGTACAATGAGCAGTTCTTC. It translates to CASSEIASYNEQFF.

This clonotype was observed a few times. The gene calls are TRBV2 and TRBJ2-5, with 10 bases fitting TRBD2. Germline CDR1 SNHLY, CDR2 FYNNEI. Germline trimming cut 11 bases from V and 5 bases from J; bases unmatched to any gene: 8. The CDR3 has 13 residues. The CDR3 here is CAGKREGPETQYF. The CDR3 DNA reads as TGTGCCGGCAAGCGGGAGGGTCCGGAGACCCAGTACTTC.

V usage is TRBV11-3 and J usage is TRBJ1-2; the D is unclear. CDR1 and CDR2 (germline): SGHNT, YENEEA. V was trimmed by 5 bases and J by 8 bases, leaving 15 bases between them. The CDR3 is made up of 13 amino acids. CDR3: CASSPTVVGGYTF. CDR3 nucleotides: TGTGCCAGCAGCCCCACAGTTGTAGGGGGCTACACCTTC.

CDR3 sequence (DNA): TGTGCCAGTAGACAGGGGGCGGGAGATGGCTACACCTTC. This gives the protein CASRQGAGDGYTF. The chain has TRBV19 and TRBJ1-2; 9 nucleotides match TRBD1. The CDR3 loop spans 13 amino acids. V lost 6 bases and J lost 6; bases outside the gene matches: 5. Germline assignment: CDR1 LNHDA and CDR2 SQIVND (reference sequence).